This T cell receptor (beta chain) originates from a study of blood T cells in healthy people across ages. Turning to the study itself: Template switching retrieved approximately one barcoded beta molecule for each two T cells. General observations from the study: Per million T cells, the diversity of TCR beta decreased roughly linearly as age advanced.

In each sample, at least 6 million PBMCs were isolated. Using a J-beta primer mix together with a sample-barcoded 5' primer, a second PCR was run for roughly 6 to 12 cycles. Sequencing recovered at least 3 million CDR3-containing paired-end reads from each sample. TCRdb re-derived calls from the 5' RACE reads in MiXCR, one entry per CDR3 protein. The sample contains 850,000 to 1,000,000 distinct CDR3 sequences, roughly half of which appear only once. This clonotype was observed at least ten times. Its antigen is unidentified. CDR3 length: 13 residues. V lost 3 bases and J 7 bases, leaving 12 bases between the germline ends. The germline CDR1 and CDR2 sequences are SEHNR and FQNEAQ (reference sequence).

This chain uses TRBV7-9 with TRBJ1-2; TRBD1 might be the D (5 bases). Sequencing used blood. The source is an older woman in good health. Here the CDR3 reads CASSLGEASGYTF. The CDR3 DNA sequence: TGTGCCAGCAGCTTGGGGGAAGCGAGTGGCTACACCTTC.